This TCR beta chain stems from a study of blood T cell repertoires in COVID-19 (dated by TCRdb to about 2020). Background for the entire study: Samples from collaborators originated in the United States, Italy and Spain and spanned both the acute and convalescent phases of COVID-19. The prospective study material was composed of cDNA or gDNA derived from T cells, B-cell-depleted T cells, or PBMCs. Subjects who had been exposed to COVID-19, were actively infected with it, or had recovered from it provided the deeply sampled blood TCRbeta repertoires that made up the dataset. The repertoires were released in a freely available public database meant as a resource for research on the immune response to SARS-CoV-2. Samples came from the ongoing ImmuneRACE study (first 160 participants) plus 1,254 subjects from 6 global collaborators. A de-identified subject ID, COVID-19 status, age in years and sex were almost always included in the sample metadata. Where HLA class I and class II types were available, the types were taken from metadata supplied by the sample provider, not from assay-based typing. Results the study describes overall, beyond this receptor: Clinical and demographic metadata were provided uncurated, with the amount varying by source and participant.

Regarding this clone: Its antigen is not yet known. No base quality information exists; no much larger clone differs at one position.

The collaborating institutions used their own protocols to collect whole blood in K2EDTA tubes. Collaborator samples were shipped for TCRbeta analysis as frozen whole blood, isolated PBMCs, or DNA extracted from either sample type. V is trimmed back by 5 bases and J by 2 bases, and the junction contains 3 bases that no gene match accounts for. The CDR3 contains 15 residues, cysteine and phenylalanine counted. The CDR3 DNA has 45 bases and is translated from base 1. Reading the germline V gene (reference sequence) gives CDR1 MNHNY and CDR2 SVGAGI. The immunoSEQ Assay, a bias-controlled multiplex PCR, was used to amplify TCRbeta CDR3 regions from genomic DNA. As for the original processing: Nucleated cell counts per sample were estimated from amplification of reference gene primers within the assay. To quantify the absolute abundance of each unique TCRbeta CDR3 rearrangement, sequence reads were collapsed and filtered. For each sample, productive Simpson clonality was calculated as the square root of Simpson's diversity index across productive rearrangements. This is the immuneACCESS table as TCRdb keeps it, with only in-frame sequences that have V and J called. A part of the clones is gone; compared with another copy, unresolved V genes explain less than half, and the rest is unexplained. Clone size and V and J calls were adopted from that table, with D and trimming inferred from the DNA. The sample contains about 150,000 clones, over 70% of them found a single time. The top ten clones comprise 2% to 3% of the sample.

This TCR came from a man aged 50-60 years with active COVID-19. The chain was built from TRBV6-6 and TRBJ2-1, and TRBD2 aligns with 10 junction nucleotides. The sample was peripheral blood. CDR3 loop: CASSISGGAYNEQFF. Read as DNA, the sequence is TGTGCCAGCAGTATAAGCGGGGGGGCCTACAATGAGCAGTTCTTC.